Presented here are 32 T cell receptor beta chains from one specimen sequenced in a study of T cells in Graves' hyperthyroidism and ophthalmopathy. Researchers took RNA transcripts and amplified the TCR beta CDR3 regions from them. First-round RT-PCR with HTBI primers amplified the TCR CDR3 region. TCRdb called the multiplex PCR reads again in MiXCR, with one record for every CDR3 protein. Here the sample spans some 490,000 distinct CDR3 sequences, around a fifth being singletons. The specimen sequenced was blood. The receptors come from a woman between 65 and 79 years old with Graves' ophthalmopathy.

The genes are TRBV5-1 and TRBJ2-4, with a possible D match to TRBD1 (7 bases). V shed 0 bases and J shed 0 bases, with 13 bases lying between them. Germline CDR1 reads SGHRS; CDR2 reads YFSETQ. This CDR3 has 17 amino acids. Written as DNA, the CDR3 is TGCGCCAGCAGCTTGGAGGCAGGGGGACTAGCCAAAAACATTCAGTACTTC. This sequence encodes CASSLEAGGLAKNIQYF.

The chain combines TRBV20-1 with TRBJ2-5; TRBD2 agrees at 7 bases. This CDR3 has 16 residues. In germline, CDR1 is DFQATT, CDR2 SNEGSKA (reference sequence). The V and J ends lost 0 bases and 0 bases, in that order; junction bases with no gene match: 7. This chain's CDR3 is CSARDKTSWYQETQYF. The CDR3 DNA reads TGCAGTGCTAGAGATAAGACTAGCTGGTACCAAGAGACCCAGTACTTC.

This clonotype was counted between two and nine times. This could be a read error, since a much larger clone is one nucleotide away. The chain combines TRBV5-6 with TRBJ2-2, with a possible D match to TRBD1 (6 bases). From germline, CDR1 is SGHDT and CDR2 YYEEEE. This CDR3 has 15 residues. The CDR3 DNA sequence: TGTGCCAGCAGCTTGGGAGGGACAAACACCGGGGAGCTGTCTTTT. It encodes CASSLGGTNTGELSF.

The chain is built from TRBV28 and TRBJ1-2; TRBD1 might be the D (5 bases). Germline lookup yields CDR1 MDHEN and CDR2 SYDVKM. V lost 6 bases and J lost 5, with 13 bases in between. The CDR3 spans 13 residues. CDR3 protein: CASRLDSQYGYTF. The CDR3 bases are TGTGCCAGCAGACTTGACAGCCAATATGGCTACACCTTC.

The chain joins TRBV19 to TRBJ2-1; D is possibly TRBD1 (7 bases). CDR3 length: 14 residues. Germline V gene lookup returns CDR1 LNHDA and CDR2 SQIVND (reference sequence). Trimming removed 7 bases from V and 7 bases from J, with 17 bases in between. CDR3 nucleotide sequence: TGTGCCAGTAAAGGGGGCGGGATTAAGAATGAGCAGTTCTTC. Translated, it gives CASKGGGIKNEQFF.

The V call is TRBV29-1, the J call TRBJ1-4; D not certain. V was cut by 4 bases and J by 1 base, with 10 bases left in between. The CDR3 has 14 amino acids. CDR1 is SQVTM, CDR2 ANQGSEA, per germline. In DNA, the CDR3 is TGCAGCGTTGGGGTGGCCCTAACTAATGAAAAACTGTTTTTT. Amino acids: CSVGVALTNEKLFF.

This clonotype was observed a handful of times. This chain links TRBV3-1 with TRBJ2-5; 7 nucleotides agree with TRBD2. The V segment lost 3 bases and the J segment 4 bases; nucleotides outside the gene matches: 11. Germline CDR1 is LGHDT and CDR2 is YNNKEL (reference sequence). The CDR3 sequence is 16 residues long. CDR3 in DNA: TGTGCCAGCAGCCACCCTAGCGGCCCCTCCGGAGAGACCCAGTACTTC. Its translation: CASSHPSGPSGETQYF.

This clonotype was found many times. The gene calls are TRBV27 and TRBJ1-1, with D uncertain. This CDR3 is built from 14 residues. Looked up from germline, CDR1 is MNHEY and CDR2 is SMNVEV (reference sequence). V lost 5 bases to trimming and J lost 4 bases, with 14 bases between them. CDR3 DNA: TGTGCCAGCAGTCCCCTCCCGGCGATCACTGAAGCTTTCTTT. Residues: CASSPLPAITEAFF.

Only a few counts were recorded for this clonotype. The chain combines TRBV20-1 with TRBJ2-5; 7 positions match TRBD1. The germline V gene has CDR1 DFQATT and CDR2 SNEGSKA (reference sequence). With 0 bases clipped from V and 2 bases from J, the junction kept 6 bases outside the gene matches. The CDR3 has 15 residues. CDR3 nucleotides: TGCAGTGCTAGAGATTTAAGACAGGGACAAGAGACCCAGTACTTC. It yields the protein CSARDLRQGQETQYF.

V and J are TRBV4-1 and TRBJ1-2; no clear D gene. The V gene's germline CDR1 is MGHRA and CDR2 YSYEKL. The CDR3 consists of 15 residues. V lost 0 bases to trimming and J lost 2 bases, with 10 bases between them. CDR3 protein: CASSQEEGPNYGYTF. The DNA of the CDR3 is TGCGCCAGCAGCCAAGAAGAAGGGCCAAACTATGGCTACACCTTC.

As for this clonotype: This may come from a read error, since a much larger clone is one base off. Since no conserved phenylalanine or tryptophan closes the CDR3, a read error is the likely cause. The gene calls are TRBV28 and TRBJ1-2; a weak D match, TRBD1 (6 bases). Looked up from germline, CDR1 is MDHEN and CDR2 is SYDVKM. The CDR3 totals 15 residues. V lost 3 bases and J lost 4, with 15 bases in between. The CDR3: CASSFSADSGYGYTS. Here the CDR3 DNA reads TGTGCCAGCAGTTTTTCCGCGGACAGTGGCTATGGCTACACCTCC.

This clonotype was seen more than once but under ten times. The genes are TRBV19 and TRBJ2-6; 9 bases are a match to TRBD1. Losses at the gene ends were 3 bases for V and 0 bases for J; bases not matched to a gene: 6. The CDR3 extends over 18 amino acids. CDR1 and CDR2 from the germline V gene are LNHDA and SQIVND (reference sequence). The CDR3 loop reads CASSIGQGWLSGANVLTF. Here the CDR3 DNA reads TGTGCCAGTAGTATCGGACAGGGGTGGCTCTCTGGGGCCAACGTCCTGACTTTC.

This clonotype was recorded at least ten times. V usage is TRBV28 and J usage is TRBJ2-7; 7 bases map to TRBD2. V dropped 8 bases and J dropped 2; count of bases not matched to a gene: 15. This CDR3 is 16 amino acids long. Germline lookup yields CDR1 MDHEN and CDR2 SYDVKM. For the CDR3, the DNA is TGTGCCAGCCCCCGCATGGGGGGGACGGCAACCTACGAGCAGTACTTC. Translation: CASPRMGGTATYEQYF. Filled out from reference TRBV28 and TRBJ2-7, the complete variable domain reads DVKVTQSSRYLVKRTGEKVFLECVQDMDHENMFWYRQDPGLGLRLIYFSYDVKMKEKGDIPEGYSVSREKKERFSLILESASTNQTSMYLCASPRMGGTATYEQYFGPGTRLTVT.

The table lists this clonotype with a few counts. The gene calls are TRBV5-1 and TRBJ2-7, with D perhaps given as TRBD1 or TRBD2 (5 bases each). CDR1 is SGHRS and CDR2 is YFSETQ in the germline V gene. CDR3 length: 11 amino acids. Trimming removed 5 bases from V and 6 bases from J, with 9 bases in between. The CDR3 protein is CASSGGREQYF. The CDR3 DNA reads TGCGCCAGCAGTGGGGGTCGCGAGCAGTACTTC.

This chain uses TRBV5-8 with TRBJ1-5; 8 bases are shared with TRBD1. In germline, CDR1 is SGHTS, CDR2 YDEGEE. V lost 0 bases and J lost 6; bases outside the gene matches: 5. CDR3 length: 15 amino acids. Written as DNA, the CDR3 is TGTGCCAGCAGCTTGGTAGGACAGGGACGTCAGCCCCAGCATTTT. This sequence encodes CASSLVGQGRQPQHF.

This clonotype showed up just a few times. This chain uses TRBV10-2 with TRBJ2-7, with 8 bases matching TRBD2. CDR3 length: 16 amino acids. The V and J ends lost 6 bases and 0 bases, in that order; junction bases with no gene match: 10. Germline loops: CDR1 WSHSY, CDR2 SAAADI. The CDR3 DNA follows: TGCGCCAGCAGGTACCCTTCTAGCGGGCACTCCTACGAGCAGTACTTC. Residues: CASRYPSSGHSYEQYF.

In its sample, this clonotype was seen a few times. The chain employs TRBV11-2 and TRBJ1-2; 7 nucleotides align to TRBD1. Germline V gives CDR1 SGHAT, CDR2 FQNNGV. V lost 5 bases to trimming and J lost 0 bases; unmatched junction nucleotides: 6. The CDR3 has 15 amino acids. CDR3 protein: CASSQWTGPNYGYTF. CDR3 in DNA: TGTGCCAGCAGCCAATGGACAGGACCTAACTATGGCTACACCTTC.

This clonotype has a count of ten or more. The CDR3 protein is CASSKGSPLHF. In nucleotides, the CDR3 is TGTGCCAGCAGTAAAGGGTCACCCCTCCACTTT. V is TRBV12-3 or TRBV12-4 and J is TRBJ1-6; the D is unclear. Trimming shortened V by 5 bases and J by 10 bases, and 6 bases separated the two germline ends. The CDR3 has 11 residues.

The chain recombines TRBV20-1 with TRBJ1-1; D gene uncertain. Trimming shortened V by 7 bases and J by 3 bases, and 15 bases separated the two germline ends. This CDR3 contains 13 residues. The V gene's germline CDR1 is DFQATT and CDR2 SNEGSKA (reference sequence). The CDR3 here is CSVTENYYTEAFF. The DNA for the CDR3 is TGCAGTGTAACAGAAAATTACTACACTGAAGCTTTCTTT.

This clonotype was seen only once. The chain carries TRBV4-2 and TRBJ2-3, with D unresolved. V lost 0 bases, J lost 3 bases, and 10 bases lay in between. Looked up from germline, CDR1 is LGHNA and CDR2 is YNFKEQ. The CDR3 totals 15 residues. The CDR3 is CASSQESGFTDTQYF. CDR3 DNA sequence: TGTGCCAGCAGCCAAGAGTCGGGTTTTACAGATACGCAGTATTTT.

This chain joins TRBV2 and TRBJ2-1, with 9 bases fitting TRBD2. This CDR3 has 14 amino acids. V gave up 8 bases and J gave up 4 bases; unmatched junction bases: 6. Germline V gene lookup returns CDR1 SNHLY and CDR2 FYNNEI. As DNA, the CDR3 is TGTGCCAGCGCTAGACTAGCGGATTACAATGAGCAGTTCTTC. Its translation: CASARLADYNEQFF. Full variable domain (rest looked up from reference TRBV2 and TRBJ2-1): EPEVTQTPSHQVTQMGQEVILRCVPISNHLYFYWYRQILGQKVEFLVSFYNNEISEKSEIFDDQFSVERPDGSNFTLKIRSTKLEDSAMYFCASARLADYNEQFFGPGTRLTVL.

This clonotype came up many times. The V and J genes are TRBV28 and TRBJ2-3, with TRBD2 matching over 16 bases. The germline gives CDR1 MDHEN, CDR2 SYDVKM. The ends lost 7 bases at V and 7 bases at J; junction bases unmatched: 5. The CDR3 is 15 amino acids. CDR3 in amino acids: CASTLGLAGGYTQYF. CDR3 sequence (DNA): TGTGCCAGCACCCTGGGACTAGCGGGAGGGTATACGCAGTATTTT.

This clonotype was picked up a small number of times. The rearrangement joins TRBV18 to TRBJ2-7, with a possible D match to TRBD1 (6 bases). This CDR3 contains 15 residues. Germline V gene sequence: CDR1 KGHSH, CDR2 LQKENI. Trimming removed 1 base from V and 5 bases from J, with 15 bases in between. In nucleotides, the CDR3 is TGTGCCAGCTCACCACGAACAGGGTCCCCGGACGAGCAGTACTTC. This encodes CASSPRTGSPDEQYF.

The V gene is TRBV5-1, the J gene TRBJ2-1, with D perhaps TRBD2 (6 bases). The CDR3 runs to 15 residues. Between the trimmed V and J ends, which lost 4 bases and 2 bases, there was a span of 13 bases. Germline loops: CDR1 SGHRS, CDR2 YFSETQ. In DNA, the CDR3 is TGCGCCAGCAGCCGGAGGGGCGGAACCTACAATGAGCAGTTCTTC. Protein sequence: CASSRRGGTYNEQFF. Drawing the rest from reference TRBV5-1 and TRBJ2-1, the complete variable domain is KAGVTQTPRYLIKTRGQQVTLSCSPISGHRSVSWYQQTPGQGLQFLFEYFSETQRNKGNFPGRFSGRQFSNSRSEMNVSTLELGDSALYLCASSRRGGTYNEQFFGPGTRLTVL.

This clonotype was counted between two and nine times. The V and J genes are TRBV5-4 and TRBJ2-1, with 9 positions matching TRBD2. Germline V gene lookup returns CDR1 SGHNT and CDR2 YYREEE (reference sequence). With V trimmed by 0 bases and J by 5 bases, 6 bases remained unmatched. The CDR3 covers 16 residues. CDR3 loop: CASSLASGKTDNEQFF. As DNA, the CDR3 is TGTGCCAGCAGCTTGGCTAGCGGGAAGACCGACAATGAGCAGTTCTTC.

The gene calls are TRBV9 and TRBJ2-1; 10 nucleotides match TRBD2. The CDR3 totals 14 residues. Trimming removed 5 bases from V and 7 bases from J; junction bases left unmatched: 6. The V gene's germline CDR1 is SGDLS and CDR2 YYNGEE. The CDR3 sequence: CASRASGSVNEQFF. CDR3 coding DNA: TGTGCCAGCAGAGCTAGCGGGAGCGTTAATGAGCAGTTCTTC.

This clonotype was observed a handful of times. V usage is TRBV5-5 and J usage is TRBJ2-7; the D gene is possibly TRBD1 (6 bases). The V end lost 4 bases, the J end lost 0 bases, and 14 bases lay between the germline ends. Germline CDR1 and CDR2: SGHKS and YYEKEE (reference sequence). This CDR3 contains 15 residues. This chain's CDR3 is CASSIDRPPSYEQYF. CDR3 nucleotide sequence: TGTGCCAGCAGCATTGACAGGCCGCCCTCCTACGAGCAGTACTTC. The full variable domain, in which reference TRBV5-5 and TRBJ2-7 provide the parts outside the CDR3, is DAGVTQSPTHLIKTRGQQVTLRCSPISGHKSVSWYQQVLGQGPQFIFQYYEKEERGRGNFPDRFSARQFPNYSSELNVNALLLGDSALYLCASSIDRPPSYEQYFGPGTRLTVT.

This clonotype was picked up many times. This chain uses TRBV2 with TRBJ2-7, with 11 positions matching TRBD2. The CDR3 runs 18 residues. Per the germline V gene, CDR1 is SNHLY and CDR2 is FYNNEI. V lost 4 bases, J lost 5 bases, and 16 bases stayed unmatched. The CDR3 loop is CASSGWTSGSLPLDEQYF. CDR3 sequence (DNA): TGTGCCAGCAGTGGGTGGACTAGCGGGTCACTACCCCTGGACGAGCAGTACTTC.

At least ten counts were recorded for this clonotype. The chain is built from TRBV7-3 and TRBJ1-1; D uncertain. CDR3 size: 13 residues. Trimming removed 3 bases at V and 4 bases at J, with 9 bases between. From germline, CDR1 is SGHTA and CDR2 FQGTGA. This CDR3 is CASSLGGSTEAFF. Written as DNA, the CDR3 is TGTGCCAGCAGCTTGGGTGGCAGCACTGAAGCTTTCTTT.

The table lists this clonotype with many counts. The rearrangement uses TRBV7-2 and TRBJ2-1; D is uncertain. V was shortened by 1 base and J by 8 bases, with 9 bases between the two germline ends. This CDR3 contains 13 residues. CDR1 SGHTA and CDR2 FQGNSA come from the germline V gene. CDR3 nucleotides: TGTGCCAGCAGCTTAGGAGAGTTCTATGAGCAGTTCTTC. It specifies CASSLGEFYEQFF.

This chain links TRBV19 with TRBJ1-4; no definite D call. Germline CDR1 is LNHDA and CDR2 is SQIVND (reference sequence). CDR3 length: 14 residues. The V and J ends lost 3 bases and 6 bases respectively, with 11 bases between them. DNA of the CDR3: TGTGCCAGTAGTATGTACATTCAGGATGAAAAACTGTTTTTT. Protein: CASSMYIQDEKLFF.

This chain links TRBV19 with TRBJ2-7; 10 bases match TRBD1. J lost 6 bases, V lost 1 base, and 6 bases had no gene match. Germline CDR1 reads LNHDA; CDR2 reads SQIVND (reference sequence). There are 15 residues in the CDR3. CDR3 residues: CASSIAAGTGVEQYF. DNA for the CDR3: TGTGCCAGTAGTATAGCTGCCGGGACAGGGGTCGAGCAGTACTTC.